A single sample gave rise to the 6 T cell receptor beta chains below, sequenced in a study of patients and donors after allogeneic stem cell transplantation. One entry per CDR3 protein, called by TCRdb with MiXCR from the RT-PCR reads. There are roughly 250,000 distinct CDR3 sequences in the sample; 13% to 15% occur only once, and more than 9% lies in the top ten. Material: blood, either unsorted or a sorted T cell fraction (not recorded which). These receptors were taken from a human donor who was either an allogeneic HSCT recipient or a stem cell or donor lymphocyte infusion donor (not recorded which). It is not recorded whose cells these are; they may come from a transplant donor.

In this sample, this clonotype turned up a few times. The rearrangement uses TRBV6-4 and TRBJ2-1; no clear D. Germline assignment: CDR1 MRHNA and CDR2 SNTAGT. The CDR3 is 19 amino acids. Trimming removed 0 bases at V and 0 bases at J, with 18 bases between. The CDR3 sequence: CASSDSGSALYSSYNEQFF. The CDR3 bases are TGTGCCAGCAGTGACTCTGGCAGCGCCTTGTACAGCTCCTACAATGAGCAGTTCTTC.

The CDR3 spells CASTGGYEQYF. In DNA, the CDR3 is TGTGCCAGCACAGGGGGGTACGAGCAGTACTTC. The V call is TRBV6-6, the J call TRBJ2-7; D might be TRBD1 (7 bases). Per germline, CDR1 MNHNY and CDR2 SVGAGI (reference sequence). The length of the CDR3 is 11 residues. The V and J ends lost 7 bases and 4 bases respectively, with 8 bases between them.

This clonotype has a count of ten or more. This chain connects TRBV5-4 to TRBJ2-5; D not certain. From germline, CDR1 is SGHNT and CDR2 YYREEE (reference sequence). V was shortened by 1 base and J by 0 bases, with 10 bases between the two germline ends. The CDR3 extends over 15 amino acids. The CDR3 DNA follows: TGTGCCAGCAGCTTGTTAGGGCGAAACCAAGAGACCCAGTACTTC. It encodes CASSLLGRNQETQYF.

CDR3 protein: CASSPGQGLTF. The CDR3 region has the DNA TGCGCCAGCAGCCCGGGACAGGGGTTAACCTTC. J is TRBJ1-2 and V is TRBV4-3; 10 bases fit TRBD1. CDR1 and CDR2 from the germline V gene are LGHNA and YSLEER. Losses at the gene ends were 4 bases for V and 14 bases for J; bases not matched to a gene: 4. The CDR3 runs to 11 residues.

The chain has TRBV28 and TRBJ1-3; TRBD1 matches at 7 bases. Trimming at V came to 5 bases and at J to 7 bases, leaving 11 bases not matched to a gene. Germline V gives CDR1 MDHEN, CDR2 SYDVKM. The CDR3 runs 15 residues. The CDR3: CASSPSGTAGNTIYF. The CDR3 DNA follows: TGTGCCAGCAGTCCGTCCGGGACAGCAGGGAACACCATATATTTT. The whole variable domain, filled in from reference TRBV28 and TRBJ1-3, reads DVKVTQSSRYLVKRTGEKVFLECVQDMDHENMFWYRQDPGLGLRLIYFSYDVKMKEKGDIPEGYSVSREKKERFSLILESASTNQTSMYLCASSPSGTAGNTIYFGEGSWLTVV.

This clonotype has just a few counts. This chain connects TRBV12-3 or TRBV12-4 to TRBJ2-2; 7 nucleotides match TRBD2. V shed 2 bases and J 2 bases; nucleotides not matched to a gene: 5. The CDR3 sequence is 16 residues long. CDR3 in DNA: TGTGCCAGCAGTTTACCCGCGGGGGTAAACACCGGGGAGCTGTTTTTT. Translating it yields CASSLPAGVNTGELFF.